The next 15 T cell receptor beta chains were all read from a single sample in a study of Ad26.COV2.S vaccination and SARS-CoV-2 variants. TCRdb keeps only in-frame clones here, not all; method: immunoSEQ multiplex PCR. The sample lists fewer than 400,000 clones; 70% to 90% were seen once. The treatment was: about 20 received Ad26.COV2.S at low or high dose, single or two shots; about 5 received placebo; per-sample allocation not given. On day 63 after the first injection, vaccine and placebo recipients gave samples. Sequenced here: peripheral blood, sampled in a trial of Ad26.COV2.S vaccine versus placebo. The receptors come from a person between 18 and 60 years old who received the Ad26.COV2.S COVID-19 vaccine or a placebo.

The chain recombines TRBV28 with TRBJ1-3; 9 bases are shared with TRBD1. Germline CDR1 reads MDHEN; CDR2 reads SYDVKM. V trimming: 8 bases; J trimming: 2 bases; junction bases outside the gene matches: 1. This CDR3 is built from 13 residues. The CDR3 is CASWDRAGNTIYF. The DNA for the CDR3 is TGTGCCAGCTGGGACAGGGCTGGAAACACCATATATTTT. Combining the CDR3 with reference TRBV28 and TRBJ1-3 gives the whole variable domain DVKVTQSSRYLVKRTGEKVFLECVQDMDHENMFWYRQDPGLGLRLIYFSYDVKMKEKGDIPEGYSVSREKKERFSLILESASTNQTSMYLCASWDRAGNTIYFGEGSWLTVV.

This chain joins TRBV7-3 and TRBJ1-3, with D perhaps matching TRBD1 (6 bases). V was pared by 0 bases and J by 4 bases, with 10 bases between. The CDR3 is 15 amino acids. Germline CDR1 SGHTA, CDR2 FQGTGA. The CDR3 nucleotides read TGTGCCAGCAGCTTAACCCCAGGGGCGGGAAACACCATATATTTT. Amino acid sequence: CASSLTPGAGNTIYF. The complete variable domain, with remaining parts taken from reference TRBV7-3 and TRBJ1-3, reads GAGVSQTPSNKVTEKGKYVELRCDPISGHTALYWYRQSLGQGPEFLIYFQGTGAADDSGLPNDRFFAVRPEGSVSTLKIQRTERGDSAVYLCASSLTPGAGNTIYFGEGSWLTVV.

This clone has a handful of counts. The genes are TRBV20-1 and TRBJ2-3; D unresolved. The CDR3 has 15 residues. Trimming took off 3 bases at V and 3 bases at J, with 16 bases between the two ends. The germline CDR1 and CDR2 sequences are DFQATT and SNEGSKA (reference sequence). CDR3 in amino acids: CSASSPEIMTDTQYF. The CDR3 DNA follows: TGCAGTGCTAGTTCCCCCGAGATCATGACAGATACGCAGTATTTT.

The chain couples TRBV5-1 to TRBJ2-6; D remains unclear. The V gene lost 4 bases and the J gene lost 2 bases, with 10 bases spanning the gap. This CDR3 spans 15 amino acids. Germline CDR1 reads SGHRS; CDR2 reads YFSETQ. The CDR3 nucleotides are TGCGCCAGCAGCGAGCCTGGGACTGGGGCCAACGTCCTGACTTTC. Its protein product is CASSEPGTGANVLTF.

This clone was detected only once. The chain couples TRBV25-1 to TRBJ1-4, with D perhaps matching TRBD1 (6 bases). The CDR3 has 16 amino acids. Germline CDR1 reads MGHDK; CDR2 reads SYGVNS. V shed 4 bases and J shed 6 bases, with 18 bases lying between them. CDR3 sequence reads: CASSATWGGGDEKLFF. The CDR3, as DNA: TGTGCCAGCAGTGCTACTTGGGGGGGCGGGGATGAAAAACTGTTTTTT.

CDR3 residues: CASSYGGATNEKLFF. CDR3 in DNA: TGTGCCAGCAGTTACGGAGGGGCAACTAATGAAAAACTGTTTTTT. The chain employs TRBV6-5 and TRBJ1-4; possibly TRBD1 for D (5 bases). The CDR3 has 15 amino acids. Trimming left V 2 bases short and J 0 bases short, with 7 bases between. Germline CDR1 MNHEY, CDR2 SVGAGI.

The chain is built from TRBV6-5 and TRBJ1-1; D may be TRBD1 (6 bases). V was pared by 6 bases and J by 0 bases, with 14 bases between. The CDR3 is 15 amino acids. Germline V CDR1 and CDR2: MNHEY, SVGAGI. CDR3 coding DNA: TGTGCCAGCAGCTCGTTTGGACAGTTGAACACTGAAGCTTTCTTT. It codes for CASSSFGQLNTEAFF.

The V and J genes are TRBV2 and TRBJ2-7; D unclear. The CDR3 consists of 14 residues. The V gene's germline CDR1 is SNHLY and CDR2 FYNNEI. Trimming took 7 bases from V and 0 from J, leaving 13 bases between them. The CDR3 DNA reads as TGTGCCAGCACCCAGCGAACAAGCTCCTACGAGCAGTACTTC. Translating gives CASTQRTSSYEQYF.

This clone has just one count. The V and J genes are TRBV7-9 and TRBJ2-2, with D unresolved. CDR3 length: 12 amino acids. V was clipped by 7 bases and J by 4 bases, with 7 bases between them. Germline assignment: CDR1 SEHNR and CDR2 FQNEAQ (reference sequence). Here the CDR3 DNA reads TGTGCCAGCACTTCAGCCACCGGGGAGCTGTTTTTT. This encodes CASTSATGELFF.

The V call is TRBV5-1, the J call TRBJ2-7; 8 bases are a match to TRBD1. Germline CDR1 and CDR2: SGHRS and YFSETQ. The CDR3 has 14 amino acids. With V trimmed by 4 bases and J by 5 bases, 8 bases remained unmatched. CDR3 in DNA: TGCGCCAGCAGCAAGACAGGGGTCGCCAACGAGCAGTACTTC. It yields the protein CASSKTGVANEQYF. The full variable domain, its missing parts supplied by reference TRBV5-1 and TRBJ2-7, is KAGVTQTPRYLIKTRGQQVTLSCSPISGHRSVSWYQQTPGQGLQFLFEYFSETQRNKGNFPGRFSGRQFSNSRSEMNVSTLELGDSALYLCASSKTGVANEQYFGPGTRLTVT.

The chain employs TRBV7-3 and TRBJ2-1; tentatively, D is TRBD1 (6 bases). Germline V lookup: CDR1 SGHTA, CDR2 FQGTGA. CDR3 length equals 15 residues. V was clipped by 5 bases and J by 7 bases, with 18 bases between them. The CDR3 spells CASSPWGLSRNEQFF. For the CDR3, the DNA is TGTGCCAGCAGCCCTTGGGGGCTAAGTCGGAATGAGCAGTTCTTC.

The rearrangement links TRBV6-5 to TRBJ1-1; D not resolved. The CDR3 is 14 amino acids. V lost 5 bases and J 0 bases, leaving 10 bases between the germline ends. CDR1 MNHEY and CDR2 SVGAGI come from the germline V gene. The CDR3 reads CASSIQRMNTEAFF. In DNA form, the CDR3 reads TGTGCCAGCAGTATACAGAGGATGAACACTGAAGCTTTCTTT.

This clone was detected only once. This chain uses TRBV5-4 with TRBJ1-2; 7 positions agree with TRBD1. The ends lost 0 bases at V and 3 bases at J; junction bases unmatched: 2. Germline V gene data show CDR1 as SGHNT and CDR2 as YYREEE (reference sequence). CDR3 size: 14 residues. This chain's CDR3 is CASSLDRGDYGYTF. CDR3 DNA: TGTGCCAGCAGCTTGGACAGGGGTGACTATGGCTACACCTTC.

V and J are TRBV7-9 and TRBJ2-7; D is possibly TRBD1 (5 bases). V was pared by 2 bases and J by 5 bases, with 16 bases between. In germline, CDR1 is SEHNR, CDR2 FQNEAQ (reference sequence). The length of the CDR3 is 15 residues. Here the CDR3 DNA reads TGTGCCAGCAGCTTAAGACGCCAGGGCTTAAACGAGCAGTACTTC. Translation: CASSLRRQGLNEQYF.

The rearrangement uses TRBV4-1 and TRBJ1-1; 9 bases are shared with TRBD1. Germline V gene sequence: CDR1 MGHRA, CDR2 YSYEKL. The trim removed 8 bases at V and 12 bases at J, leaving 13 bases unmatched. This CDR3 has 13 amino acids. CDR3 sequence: CASAGNRGRRTFF. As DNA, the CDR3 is TGCGCCAGCGCAGGGAACAGGGGGCGCCGAACTTTCTTT.